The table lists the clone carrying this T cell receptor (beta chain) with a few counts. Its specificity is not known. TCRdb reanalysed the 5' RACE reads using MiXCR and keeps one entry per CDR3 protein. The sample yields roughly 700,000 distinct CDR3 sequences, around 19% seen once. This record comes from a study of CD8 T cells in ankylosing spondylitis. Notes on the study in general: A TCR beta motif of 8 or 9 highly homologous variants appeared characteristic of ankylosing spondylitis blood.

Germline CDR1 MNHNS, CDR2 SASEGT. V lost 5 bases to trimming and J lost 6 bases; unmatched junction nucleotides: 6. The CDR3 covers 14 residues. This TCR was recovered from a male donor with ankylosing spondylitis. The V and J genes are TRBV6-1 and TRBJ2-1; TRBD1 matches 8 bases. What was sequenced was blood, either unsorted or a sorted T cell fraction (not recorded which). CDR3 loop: CASSKDRESNEQFF. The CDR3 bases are TGTGCCAGCAGTAAGGACAGGGAATCCAATGAGCAGTTCTTC.